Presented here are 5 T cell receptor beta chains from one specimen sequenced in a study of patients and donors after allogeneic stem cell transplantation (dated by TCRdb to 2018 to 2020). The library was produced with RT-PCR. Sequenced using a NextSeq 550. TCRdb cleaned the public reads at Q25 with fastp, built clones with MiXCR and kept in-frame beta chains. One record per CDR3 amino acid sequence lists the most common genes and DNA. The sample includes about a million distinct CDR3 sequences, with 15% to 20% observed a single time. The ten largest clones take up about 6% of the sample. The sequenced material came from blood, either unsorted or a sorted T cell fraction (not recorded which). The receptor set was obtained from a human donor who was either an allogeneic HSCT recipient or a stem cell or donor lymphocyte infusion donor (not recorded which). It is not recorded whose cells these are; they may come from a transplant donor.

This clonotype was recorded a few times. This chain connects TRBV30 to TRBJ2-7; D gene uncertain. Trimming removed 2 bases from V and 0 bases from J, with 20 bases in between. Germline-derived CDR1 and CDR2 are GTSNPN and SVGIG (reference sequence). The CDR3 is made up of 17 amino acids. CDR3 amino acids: CAWSPIGPFLHSYEQYF. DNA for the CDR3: TGTGCCTGGAGTCCGATCGGACCCTTCCTTCACTCCTACGAGCAGTACTTC.

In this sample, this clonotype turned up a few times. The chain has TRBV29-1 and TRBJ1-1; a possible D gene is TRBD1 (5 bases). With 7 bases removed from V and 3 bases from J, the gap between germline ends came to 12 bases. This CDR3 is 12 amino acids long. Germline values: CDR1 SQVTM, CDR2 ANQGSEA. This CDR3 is CSDRSGYTEAFF. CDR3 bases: TGCAGCGATCGATCAGGGTACACTGAAGCTTTCTTT.

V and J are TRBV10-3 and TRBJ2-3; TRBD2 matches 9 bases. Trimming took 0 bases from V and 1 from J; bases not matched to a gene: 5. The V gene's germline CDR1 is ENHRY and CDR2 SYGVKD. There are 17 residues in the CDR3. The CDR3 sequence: CAISESTPSGGTDTQYF. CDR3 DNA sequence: TGTGCCATCAGTGAGTCGACTCCTAGCGGGGGCACAGATACGCAGTATTTT.

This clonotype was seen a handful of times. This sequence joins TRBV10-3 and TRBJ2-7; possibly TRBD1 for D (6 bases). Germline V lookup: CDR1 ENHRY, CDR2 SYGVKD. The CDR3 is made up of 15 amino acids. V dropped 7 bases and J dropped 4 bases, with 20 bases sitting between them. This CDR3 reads CAIIRARTALYEQYF. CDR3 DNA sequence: TGTGCCATCATTAGGGCCCGGACAGCCCTATACGAGCAGTACTTC.

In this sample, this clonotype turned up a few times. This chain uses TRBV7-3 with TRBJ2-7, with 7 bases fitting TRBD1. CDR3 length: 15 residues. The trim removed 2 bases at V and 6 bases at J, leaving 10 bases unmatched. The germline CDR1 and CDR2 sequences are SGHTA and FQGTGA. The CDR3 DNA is TGTGCCAGCAGCTTATTAGGGGGCGGCCCTGGCGAGCAGTACTTC. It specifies CASSLLGGGPGEQYF.